This T cell receptor (beta chain) derives from a study of CD4 T cells in lung cancer (dated by TCRdb to the late 2010s). About the full investigation: In the study, blood T cells of NSCLC patients were screened for responses to candidate mutation-encoded neoepitopes, and neoantigen-specific CD4+ T-cell clones and TCRs were isolated. Deep sequencing of TCRB was used to follow the frequency of neoantigen-specific clonotypes in tumor resections, non-adjacent lung and cultured T-cell products. The resected patients had lung adenocarcinoma or squamous cell carcinoma, were aged 60 to 69 at blood donation, and mostly were former smokers. Tumor and non-adjacent lung tissue came from a few patients undergoing curative-intent resections for stage I-III non-small cell lung cancer. Before blood donation, treatments including platinum chemotherapy had been received by the patients, and nivolumab or pembrolizumab had been received by some of the patients.

Non-adjacent lung tissue was collected from the same resection as far as possible from the malignant lesion, at least 3 cm away. CDR1 and CDR2 are read off the germline V gene as MRHNA and SNTAGT. Clipping removes 0 bases from V and 6 bases from J, with 0 as the unmatched junction base count. The CDR3 goes from the cysteine to the phenylalanine over 14 residues. Solely the CDR3 DNA is kept, with 42 bases framed from the first base. About this clone itself: Its antigen remains unidentified. No base quality information exists; no much larger clone differs at one position.

What the study reported, not specific to this receptor: Some responses derived from blood might reflect in vitro priming of naive T cells or cross-reactivity instead of memory responses to the cancer.

Library preparation employed the immunoSEQ multiplex PCR assay. DNA was isolated with Qiagen DNeasy or QIAamp micro DNA kits and TCRB sequenced with the Adaptive Biotechnology human TCRB sequencing kit. TCRB libraries were sequenced on an Illumina MiSeq. Per the authors' processing: TCRB sequence data were analyzed using the kit provider's software, and tumor enrichment of clonotype templates was assessed with Fisher's exact test. TCRdb stores this immuneACCESS table with in-frame sequences only. Part of the clones is absent; in the studies checked, under half of the shortfall reflects unresolved V genes, and no reason is known for the rest. V, J and clone size are taken as reported in that table, and D and trimming were inferred from the DNA itself. The sample table contains about 10,000 clones; only one count was recorded for over 65% of them. The ten largest clones represent 15% of the sample.

The source is a man aged 60 to 75 with non-small cell lung cancer. Sequenced: normal lung tissue taken away from the tumor. The chain couples TRBV6-4 to TRBJ2-2; 8 bases in the middle match TRBD1. The DNA sequence is TGTGCCAGCAGTGACTCGACAGGGGCCGGGGAGCTGTTTTTT. This gives the protein CASSDSTGAGELFF.